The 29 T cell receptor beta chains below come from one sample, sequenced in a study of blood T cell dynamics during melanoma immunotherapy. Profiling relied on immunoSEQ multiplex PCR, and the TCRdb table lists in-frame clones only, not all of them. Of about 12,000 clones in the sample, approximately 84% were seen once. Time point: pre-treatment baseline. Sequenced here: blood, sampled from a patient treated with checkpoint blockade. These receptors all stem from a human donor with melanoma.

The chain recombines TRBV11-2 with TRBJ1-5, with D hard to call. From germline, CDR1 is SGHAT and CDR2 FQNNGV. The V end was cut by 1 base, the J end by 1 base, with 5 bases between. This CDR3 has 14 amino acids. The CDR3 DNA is TGTGCCAGCAGCTTAGGGGGAAGCAATCAGCCCCAGCATTTT. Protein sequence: CASSLGGSNQPQHF.

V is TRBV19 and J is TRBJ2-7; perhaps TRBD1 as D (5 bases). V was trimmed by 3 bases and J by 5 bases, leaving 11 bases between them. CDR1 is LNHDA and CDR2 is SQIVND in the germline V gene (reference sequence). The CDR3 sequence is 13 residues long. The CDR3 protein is CASSIGRADEQYF. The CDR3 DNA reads TGTGCCAGTAGTATTGGCAGGGCGGACGAGCAGTACTTC.

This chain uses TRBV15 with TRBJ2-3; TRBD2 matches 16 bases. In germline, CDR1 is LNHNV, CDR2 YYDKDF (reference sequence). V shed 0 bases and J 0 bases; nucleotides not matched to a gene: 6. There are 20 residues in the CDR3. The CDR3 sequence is CATSRDYPGLAGGSTDTQYF. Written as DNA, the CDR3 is TGTGCCACCAGCAGAGATTACCCGGGACTAGCGGGGGGGAGCACAGATACGCAGTATTTT.

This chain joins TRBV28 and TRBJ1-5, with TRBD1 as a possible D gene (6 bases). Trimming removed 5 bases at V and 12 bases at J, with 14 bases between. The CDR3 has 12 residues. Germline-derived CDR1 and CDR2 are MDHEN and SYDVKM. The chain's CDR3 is CASSTGTSIQHF. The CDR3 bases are TGTGCCAGCAGTACCGGGACAAGTATCCAGCATTTT.

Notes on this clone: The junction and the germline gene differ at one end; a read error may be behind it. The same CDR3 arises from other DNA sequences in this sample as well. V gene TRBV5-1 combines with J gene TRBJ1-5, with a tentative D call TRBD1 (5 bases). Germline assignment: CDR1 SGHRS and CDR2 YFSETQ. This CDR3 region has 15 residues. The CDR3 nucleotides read TGCGCCAGTAGCTTGGCAGGGAGTAGCAATCAGCCCCAGCATTTT. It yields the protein CASSLAGSSNQPQHF.

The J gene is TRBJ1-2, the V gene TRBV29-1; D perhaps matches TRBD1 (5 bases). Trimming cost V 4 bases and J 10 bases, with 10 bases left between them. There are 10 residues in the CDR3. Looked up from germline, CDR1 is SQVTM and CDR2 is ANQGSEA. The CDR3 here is CSVGGFVYTF. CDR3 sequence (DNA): TGCAGCGTTGGGGGGTTTGTCTACACCTTC.

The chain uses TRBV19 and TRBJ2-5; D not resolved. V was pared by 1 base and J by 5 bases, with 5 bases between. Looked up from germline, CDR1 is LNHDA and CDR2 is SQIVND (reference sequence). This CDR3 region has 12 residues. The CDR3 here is CASSIGDETQYF. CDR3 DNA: TGTGCCAGTAGTATAGGCGATGAGACCCAGTACTTC. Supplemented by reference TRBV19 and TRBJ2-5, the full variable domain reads DGGITQSPKYLFRKEGQNVTLSCEQNLNHDAMYWYRQDPGQGLRLIYYSQIVNDFQKGDIAEGYSVSREKKESFPLTVTSAQKNPTAFYLCASSIGDETQYFGPGTRLLVL.

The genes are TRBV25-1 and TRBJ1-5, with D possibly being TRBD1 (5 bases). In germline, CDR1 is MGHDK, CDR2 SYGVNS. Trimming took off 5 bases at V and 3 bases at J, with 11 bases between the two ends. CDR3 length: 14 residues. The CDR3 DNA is TGTGCCAGCAGTCCCGCCAGGGCCAATCAGCCCCAGCATTTT. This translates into CASSPARANQPQHF.

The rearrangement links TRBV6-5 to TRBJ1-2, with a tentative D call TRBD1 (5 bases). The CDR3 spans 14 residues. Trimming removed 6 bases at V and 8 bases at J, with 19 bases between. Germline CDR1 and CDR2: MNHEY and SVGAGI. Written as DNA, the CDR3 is TGTGCCAGCAGCCCCGGTTGGCAGGGAGGCGGCTACACCTTC. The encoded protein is CASSPGWQGGGYTF.

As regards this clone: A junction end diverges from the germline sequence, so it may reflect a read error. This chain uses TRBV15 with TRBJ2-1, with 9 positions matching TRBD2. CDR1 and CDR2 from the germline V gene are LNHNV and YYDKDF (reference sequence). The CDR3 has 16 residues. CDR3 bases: TGTGCCGCCAGCAGAGTTCGCGGGGGGGCCGGGAATGAGCAGTTCTTC. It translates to CAASRVRGGAGNEQFF. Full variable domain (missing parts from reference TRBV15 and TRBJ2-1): DAMVIQNPRYQVTQFGKPVTLSCSQTLNHNVMYWYQQKSSQAPKLLFHYYDKDFNNEADTPDNFQSRRPNTSFCFLDIRSPGLGDTAMYLCAASRVRGGAGNEQFFGPGTRLTVL.

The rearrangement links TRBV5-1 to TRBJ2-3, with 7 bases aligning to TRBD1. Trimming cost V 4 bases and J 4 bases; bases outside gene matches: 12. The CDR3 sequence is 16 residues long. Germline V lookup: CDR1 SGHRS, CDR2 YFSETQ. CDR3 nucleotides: TGCGCCAGCAGCCCCACCCCAGGACAGGTCGCAGATACGCAGTATTTT. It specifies CASSPTPGQVADTQYF.

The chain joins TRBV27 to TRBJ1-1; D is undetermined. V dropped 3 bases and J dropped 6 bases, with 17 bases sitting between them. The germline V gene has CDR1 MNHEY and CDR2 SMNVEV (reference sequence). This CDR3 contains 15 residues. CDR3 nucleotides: TGTGCCAGCAGTTTTATAACAGCTACGGGTGCTGAAGCTTTCTTT. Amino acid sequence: CASSFITATGAEAFF.

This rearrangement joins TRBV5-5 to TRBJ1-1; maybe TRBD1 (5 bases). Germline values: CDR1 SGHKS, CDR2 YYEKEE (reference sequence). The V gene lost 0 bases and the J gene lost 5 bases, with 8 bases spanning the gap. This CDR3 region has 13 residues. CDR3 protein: CASSLGAGTEAFF. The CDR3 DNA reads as TGTGCCAGCAGCTTGGGAGCAGGGACTGAAGCTTTCTTT.

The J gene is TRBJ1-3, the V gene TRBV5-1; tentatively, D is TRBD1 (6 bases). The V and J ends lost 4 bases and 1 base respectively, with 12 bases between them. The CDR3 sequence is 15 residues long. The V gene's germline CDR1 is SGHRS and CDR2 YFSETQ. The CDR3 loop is CASSAGDMSGNTIYF. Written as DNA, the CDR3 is TGCGCCAGCAGCGCCGGGGACATGTCTGGAAACACCATATATTTT.

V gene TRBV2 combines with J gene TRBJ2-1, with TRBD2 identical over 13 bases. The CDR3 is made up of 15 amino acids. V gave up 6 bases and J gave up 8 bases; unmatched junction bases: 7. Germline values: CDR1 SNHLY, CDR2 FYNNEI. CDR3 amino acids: CASRKLAGGTDEQFF. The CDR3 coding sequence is TGTGCCAGCAGGAAACTAGCGGGGGGGACTGATGAGCAGTTCTTC. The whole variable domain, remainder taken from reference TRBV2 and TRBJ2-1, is EPEVTQTPSHQVTQMGQEVILRCVPISNHLYFYWYRQILGQKVEFLVSFYNNEISEKSEIFDDQFSVERPDGSNFTLKIRSTKLEDSAMYFCASRKLAGGTDEQFFGPGTRLTVL.

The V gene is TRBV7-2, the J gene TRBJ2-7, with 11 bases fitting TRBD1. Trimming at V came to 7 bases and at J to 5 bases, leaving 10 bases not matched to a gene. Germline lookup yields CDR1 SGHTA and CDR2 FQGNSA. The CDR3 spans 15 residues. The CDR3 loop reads CASTQVGQGADEQYF. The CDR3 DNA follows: TGTGCCAGCACCCAAGTTGGACAGGGGGCCGACGAGCAGTACTTC.

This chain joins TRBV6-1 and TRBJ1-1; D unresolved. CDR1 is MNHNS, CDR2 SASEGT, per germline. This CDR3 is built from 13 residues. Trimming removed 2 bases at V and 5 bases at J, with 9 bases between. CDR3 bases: TGTGCCAGCAGTGAATTGTGGGGAACTGAAGCTTTCTTT. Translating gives CASSELWGTEAFF.

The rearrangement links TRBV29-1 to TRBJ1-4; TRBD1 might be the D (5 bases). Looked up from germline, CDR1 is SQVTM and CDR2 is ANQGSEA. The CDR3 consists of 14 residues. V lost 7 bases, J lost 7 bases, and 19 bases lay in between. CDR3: CSAASTRGSEKLFF. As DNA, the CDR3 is TGCAGCGCCGCCTCGACGAGGGGAAGTGAAAAACTGTTTTTT.

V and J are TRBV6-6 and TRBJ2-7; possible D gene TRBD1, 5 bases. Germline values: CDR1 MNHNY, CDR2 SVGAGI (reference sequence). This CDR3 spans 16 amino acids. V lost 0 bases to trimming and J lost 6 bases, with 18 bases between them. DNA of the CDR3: TGTGCCAGCAGTTACTCGAAGGACGTCAGGGCCAGCGAGCAGTACTTC. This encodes CASSYSKDVRASEQYF.

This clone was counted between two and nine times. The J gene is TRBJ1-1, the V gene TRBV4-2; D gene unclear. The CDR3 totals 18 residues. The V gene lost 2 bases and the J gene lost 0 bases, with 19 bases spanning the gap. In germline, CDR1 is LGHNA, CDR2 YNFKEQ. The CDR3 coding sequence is TGTGCCAGCAGCCAAAGTACGTTGCATAACCCGATGAACACTGAAGCTTTCTTT. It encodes CASSQSTLHNPMNTEAFF.

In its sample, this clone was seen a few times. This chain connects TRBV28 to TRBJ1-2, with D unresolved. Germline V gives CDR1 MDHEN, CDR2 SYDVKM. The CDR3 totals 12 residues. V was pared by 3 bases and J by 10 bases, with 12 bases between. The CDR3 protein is CASSFGSAFYTF. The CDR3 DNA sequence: TGTGCCAGCAGTTTTGGGTCAGCTTTCTACACCTTC.

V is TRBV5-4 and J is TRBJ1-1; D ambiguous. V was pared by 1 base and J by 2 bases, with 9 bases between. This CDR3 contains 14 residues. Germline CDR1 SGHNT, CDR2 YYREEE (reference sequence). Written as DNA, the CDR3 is TGTGCCAGCAGCTTGAGGATAACCAACACTGAAGCTTTCTTT. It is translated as CASSLRITNTEAFF.

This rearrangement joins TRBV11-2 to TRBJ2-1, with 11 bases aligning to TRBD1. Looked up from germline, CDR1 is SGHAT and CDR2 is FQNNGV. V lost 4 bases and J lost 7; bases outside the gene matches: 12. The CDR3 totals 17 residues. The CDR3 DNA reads TGTGCCAGCAGCTCAAGGGGAACCGGGACAGGGGGGAATGAGCAGTTCTTC. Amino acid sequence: CASSSRGTGTGGNEQFF.

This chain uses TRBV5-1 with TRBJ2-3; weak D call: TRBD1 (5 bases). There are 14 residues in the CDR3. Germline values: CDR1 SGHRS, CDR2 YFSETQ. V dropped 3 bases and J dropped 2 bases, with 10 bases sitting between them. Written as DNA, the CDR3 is TGCGCCAGCAGCTCTGACAGTTCCACAGATACGCAGTATTTT. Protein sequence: CASSSDSSTDTQYF. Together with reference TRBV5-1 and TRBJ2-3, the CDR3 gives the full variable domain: KAGVTQTPRYLIKTRGQQVTLSCSPISGHRSVSWYQQTPGQGLQFLFEYFSETQRNKGNFPGRFSGRQFSNSRSEMNVSTLELGDSALYLCASSSDSSTDTQYFGPGTRLTVL.

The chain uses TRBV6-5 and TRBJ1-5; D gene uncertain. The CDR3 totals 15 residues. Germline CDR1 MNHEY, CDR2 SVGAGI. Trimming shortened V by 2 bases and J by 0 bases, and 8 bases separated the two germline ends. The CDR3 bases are TGTGCCAGCAGTTACCGGTCGGGTAGCAATCAGCCCCAGCATTTT. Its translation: CASSYRSGSNQPQHF.

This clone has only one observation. The CDR3 DNA follows: TGCGCCAGCAGCGAGGGACAGGGGGCTTCGGTTTCGGGTGGCTACACCTTC. Translating it yields CASSEGQGASVSGGYTF. The V gene is TRBV5-1, the J gene TRBJ1-2; 12 nucleotides agree with TRBD1. Germline V CDR1 and CDR2: SGHRS, YFSETQ. V gave up 4 bases and J gave up 7 bases; unmatched junction bases: 14. CDR3 length: 17 amino acids.

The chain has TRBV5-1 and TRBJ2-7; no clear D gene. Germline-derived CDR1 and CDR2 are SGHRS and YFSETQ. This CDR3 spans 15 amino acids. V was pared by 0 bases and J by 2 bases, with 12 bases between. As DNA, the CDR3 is TGCGCCAGCAGCTTGGATGGCAGTAAAACCTACGAGCAGTACTTC. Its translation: CASSLDGSKTYEQYF.

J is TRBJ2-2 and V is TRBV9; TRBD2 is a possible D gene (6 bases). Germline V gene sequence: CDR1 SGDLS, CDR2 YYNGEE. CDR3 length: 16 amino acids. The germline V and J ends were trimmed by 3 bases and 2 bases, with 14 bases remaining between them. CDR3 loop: CASSADPGVNTGELFF. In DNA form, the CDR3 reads TGTGCCAGCAGCGCGGACCCGGGAGTAAACACCGGGGAGCTGTTTTTT.

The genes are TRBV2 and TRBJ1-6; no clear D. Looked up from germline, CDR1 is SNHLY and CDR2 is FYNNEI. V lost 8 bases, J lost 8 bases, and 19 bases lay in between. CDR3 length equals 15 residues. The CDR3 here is CASRLPDPNHSPLHF. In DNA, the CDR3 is TGTGCCAGCCGTCTGCCGGATCCAAACCATTCACCCCTCCACTTT.